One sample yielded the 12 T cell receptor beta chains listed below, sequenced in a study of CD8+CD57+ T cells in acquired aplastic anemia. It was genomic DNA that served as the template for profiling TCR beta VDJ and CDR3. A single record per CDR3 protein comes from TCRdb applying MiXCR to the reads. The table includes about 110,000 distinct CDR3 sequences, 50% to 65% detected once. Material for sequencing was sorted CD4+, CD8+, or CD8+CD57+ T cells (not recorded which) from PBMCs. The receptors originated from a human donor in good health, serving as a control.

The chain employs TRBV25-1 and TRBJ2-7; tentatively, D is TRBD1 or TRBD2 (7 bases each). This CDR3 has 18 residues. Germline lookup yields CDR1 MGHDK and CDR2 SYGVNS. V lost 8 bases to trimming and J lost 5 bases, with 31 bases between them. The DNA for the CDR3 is TGTGCCAGCTCTCGAGGAGGGGGGGGCAGGGGGATCAAAAACGAGCAGTACTTC. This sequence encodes CASSRGGGGRGIKNEQYF.

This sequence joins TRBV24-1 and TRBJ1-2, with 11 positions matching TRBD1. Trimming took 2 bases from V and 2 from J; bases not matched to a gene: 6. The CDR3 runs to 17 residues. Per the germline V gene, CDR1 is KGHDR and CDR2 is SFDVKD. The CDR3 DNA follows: TGTGCCACCAGTGATTCGGGACAGGGGGTGTTAAACTATGGCTACACCTTC. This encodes CATSDSGQGVLNYGYTF.

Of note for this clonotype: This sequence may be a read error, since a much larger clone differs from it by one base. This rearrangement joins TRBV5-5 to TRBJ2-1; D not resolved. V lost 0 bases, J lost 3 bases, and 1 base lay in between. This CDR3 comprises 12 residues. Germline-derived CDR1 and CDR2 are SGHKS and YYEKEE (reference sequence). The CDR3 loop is CASSLDYNEQFF. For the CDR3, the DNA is TGTGCCAGCAGCTTGGACTACAATGAGCAGTTCTTC.

The CDR3 DNA reads as TGTGCCAGCAGTTCAAGCCCCAGGGGCAACTATAATTCACCCCTCCACTTT. The encoded protein is CASSSSPRGNYNSPLHF. The rearrangement links TRBV25-1 to TRBJ1-6; the D gene is possibly TRBD1 (6 bases). CDR3 length: 17 amino acids. The germline gives CDR1 MGHDK, CDR2 SYGVNS. The V and J ends lost 5 bases and 3 bases respectively, with 17 bases between them.

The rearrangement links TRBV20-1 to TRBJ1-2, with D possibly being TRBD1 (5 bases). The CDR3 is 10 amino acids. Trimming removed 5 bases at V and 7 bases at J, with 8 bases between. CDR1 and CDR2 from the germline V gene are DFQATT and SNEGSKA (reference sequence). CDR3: CSAGAVGYTF. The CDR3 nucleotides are TGCAGTGCTGGGGCGGTTGGCTACACCTTC.

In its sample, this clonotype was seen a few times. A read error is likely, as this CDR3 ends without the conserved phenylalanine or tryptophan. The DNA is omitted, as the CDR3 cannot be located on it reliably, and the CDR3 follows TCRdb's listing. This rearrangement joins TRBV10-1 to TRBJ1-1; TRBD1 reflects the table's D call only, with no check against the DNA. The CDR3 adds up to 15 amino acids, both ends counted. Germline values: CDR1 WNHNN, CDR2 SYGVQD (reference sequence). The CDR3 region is CASIPSLSGGTEALS.

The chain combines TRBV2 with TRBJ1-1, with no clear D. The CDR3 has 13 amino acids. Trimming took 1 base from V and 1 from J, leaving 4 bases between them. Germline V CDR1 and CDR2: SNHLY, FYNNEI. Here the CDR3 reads CASSEDPNTEAFF. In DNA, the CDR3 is TGTGCCAGCAGTGAAGACCCGAACACTGAAGCTTTCTTT.

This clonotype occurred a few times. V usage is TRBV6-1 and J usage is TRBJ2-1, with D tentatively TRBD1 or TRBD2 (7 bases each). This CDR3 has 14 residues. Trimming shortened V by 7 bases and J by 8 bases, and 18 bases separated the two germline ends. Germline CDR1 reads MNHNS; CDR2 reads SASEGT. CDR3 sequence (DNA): TGTGCCAGCATCACCCGGGGAGGGGGCGATGAGCAGTTCTTC. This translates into CASITRGGGDEQFF.

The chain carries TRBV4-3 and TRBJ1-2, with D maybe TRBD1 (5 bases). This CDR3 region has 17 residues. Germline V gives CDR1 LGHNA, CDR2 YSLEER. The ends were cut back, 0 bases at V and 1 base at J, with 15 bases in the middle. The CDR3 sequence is CASSQDSRGLDNYGYTF. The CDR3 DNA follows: TGCGCCAGCAGCCAAGATTCGCGGGGACTAGATAACTATGGCTACACCTTC.

This chain's CDR3 is CASSSDRGPYYEQYF. CDR3 in DNA: TGTGCCAGCAGCTCCGACAGGGGGCCTTACTACGAGCAGTACTTC. This rearrangement joins TRBV7-9 to TRBJ2-7, with 10 bases fitting TRBD1. The CDR3 spans 15 residues. The V segment lost 4 bases and the J segment 3 bases; nucleotides outside the gene matches: 6. Germline V gene data show CDR1 as SEHNR and CDR2 as FQNEAQ (reference sequence).

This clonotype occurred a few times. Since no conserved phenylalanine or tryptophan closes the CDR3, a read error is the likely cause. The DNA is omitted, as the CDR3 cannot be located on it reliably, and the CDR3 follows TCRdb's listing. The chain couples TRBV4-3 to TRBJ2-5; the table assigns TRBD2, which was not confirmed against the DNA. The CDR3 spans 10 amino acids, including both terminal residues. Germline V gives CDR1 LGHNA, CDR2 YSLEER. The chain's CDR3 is CASSQDPVAG.

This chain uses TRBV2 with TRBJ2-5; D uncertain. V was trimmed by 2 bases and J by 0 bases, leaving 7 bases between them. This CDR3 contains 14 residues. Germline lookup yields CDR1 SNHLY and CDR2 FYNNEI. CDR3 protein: CASSEQGYQETQYF. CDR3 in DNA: TGTGCCAGCAGTGAACAAGGATACCAAGAGACCCAGTACTTC. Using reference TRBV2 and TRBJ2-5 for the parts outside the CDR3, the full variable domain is EPEVTQTPSHQVTQMGQEVILRCVPISNHLYFYWYRQILGQKVEFLVSFYNNEISEKSEIFDDQFSVERPDGSNFTLKIRSTKLEDSAMYFCASSEQGYQETQYFGPGTRLLVL.